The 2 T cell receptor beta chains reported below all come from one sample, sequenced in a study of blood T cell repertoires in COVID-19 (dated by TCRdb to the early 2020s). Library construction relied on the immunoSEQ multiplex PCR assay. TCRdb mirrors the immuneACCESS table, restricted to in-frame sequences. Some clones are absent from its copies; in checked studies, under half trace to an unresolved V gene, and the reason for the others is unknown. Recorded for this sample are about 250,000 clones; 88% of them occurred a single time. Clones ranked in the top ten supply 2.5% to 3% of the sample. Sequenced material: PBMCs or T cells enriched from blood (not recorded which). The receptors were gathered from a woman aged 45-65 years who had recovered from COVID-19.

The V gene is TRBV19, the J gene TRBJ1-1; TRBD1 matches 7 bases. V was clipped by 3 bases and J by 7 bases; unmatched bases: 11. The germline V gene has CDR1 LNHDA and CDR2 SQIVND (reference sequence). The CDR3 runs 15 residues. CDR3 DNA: TGTGCCAGTAGTATGCAACAGGGGATTTCCGGTGAAGCTTTCTTT. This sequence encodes CASSMQQGISGEAFF. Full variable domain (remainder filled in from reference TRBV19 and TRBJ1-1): DGGITQSPKYLFRKEGQNVTLSCEQNLNHDAMYWYRQDPGQGLRLIYYSQIVNDFQKGDIAEGYSVSREKKESFPLTVTSAQKNPTAFYLCASSMQQGISGEAFFGQGTRLTVV.

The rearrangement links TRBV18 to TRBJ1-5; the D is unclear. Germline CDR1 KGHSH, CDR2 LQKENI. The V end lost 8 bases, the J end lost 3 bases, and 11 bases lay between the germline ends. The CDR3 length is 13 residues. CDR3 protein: CASTSGTNQPQHF. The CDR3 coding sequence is TGTGCCAGCACTAGCGGTACCAATCAGCCCCAGCATTTT.